The next 21 T cell receptor beta chains were all read from a single sample in a study of T cell repertoires in cytomegalovirus infection. TCRdb re-called the reads with MiXCR, one entry per CDR3 protein. The data contain some 400,000 distinct CDR3 sequences, 15% to 20% of them seen just once; the ten biggest clones take up less than 9.5%. The specimen sequenced was PBMCs. The receptors come from a human donor in good health (CMV status not recorded). Some clones in this sample may be carry-over from other donors' samples.

This clonotype was seen a single time. This rearrangement joins TRBV4-3 to TRBJ1-4, with 7 bases aligning to TRBD1. Germline-derived CDR1 and CDR2 are LGHNA and YSLEER. J lost 0 bases, V lost 6 bases, and 7 bases had no gene match. This CDR3 is built from 16 residues. The CDR3: CASSPDRRSTNEKLFF. The CDR3 nucleotides read TGCGCCAGCAGTCCGGACAGGCGATCAACTAATGAAAAACTGTTTTTT.

This clonotype showed up many times. V usage is TRBV2 and J usage is TRBJ2-1, with D hard to call. This CDR3 spans 13 amino acids. CDR1 and CDR2 (germline): SNHLY, FYNNEI. V lost 0 bases, J lost 12 bases, and 12 bases lay in between. CDR3 in amino acids: CASSEALGARQFF. CDR3 bases: TGTGCCAGCAGTGAAGCGCTAGGAGCCCGGCAGTTCTTC.

The genes are TRBV19 and TRBJ1-6; D not resolved. Trimming removed 7 bases from V and 7 bases from J, with 14 bases in between. The CDR3 length is 14 residues. Germline lookup yields CDR1 LNHDA and CDR2 SQIVND (reference sequence). CDR3 region: CASTAGPANSPLHF. CDR3 in DNA: TGTGCCAGTACCGCAGGCCCAGCAAATTCACCCCTCCACTTT.

The chain has TRBV6-5 and TRBJ2-1; 7 bases agree with TRBD2. V was pared by 6 bases and J by 9 bases, with 14 bases of the junction left unmatched. In germline, CDR1 is MNHEY, CDR2 SVGAGI. There are 15 residues in the CDR3. The CDR3: CASRPPGRPQSEQFF. The DNA for the CDR3 is TGTGCCAGCAGACCACCCGGGAGGCCCCAGAGTGAGCAGTTCTTC.

The genes are TRBV12-3 or TRBV12-4 and TRBJ2-3; 7 bases line up with TRBD1. J lost 6 bases, V lost 6 bases, and 12 bases had no gene match. The CDR3 consists of 15 residues. This CDR3 is CASSPGQDRFDTQYF. CDR3 DNA sequence: TGTGCCAGCAGCCCCGGACAGGATCGGTTTGATACGCAGTATTTT.

In this sample, this clonotype turned up many times. The V gene is TRBV5-4, the J gene TRBJ1-1, with TRBD1 matching over 7 bases. Germline assignment: CDR1 SGHNT and CDR2 YYREEE (reference sequence). Trimming at V came to 0 bases and at J to 3 bases, leaving 8 bases not matched to a gene. This CDR3 is built from 16 residues. DNA of the CDR3: TGTGCCAGCAGCTTGGTCATGGGGGACAGCCACACTGAAGCTTTCTTT. Translating gives CASSLVMGDSHTEAFF.

This clonotype was found a few times. The chain has TRBV12-3 or TRBV12-4 and TRBJ1-5; D perhaps matches TRBD1 (5 bases). This CDR3 is 14 amino acids long. The V and J ends lost 6 bases and 5 bases respectively, with 14 bases between them. The CDR3 region is CASSRAQGYQPQHF. The CDR3 nucleotides are TGTGCCAGCAGCCGGGCCCAGGGCTATCAGCCCCAGCATTTT.

This clonotype was detected only a few times. This rearrangement joins TRBV7-2 to TRBJ1-1; D call uncertain. Trimming stripped 6 bases from V and 3 bases from J, with 17 bases between. Germline lookup yields CDR1 SGHTA and CDR2 FQGNSA. The CDR3 contains 15 residues. The CDR3 spells CASRETVDGYTEAFF. The CDR3 coding sequence is TGTGCCAGCAGGGAAACTGTCGACGGTTACACTGAAGCTTTCTTT.

This clonotype was recorded at least ten times. This chain joins TRBV24-1 and TRBJ2-2; 8 bases line up with TRBD1. CDR3 size: 18 residues. Trimming took 7 bases from V and 5 from J; bases not matched to a gene: 17. Germline loops: CDR1 KGHDR, CDR2 SFDVKD. As DNA, the CDR3 is TGTGCCACCAGCTTTGGACAGGGAACCTATCACCGTACCGGGGAGCTGTTTTTT. As protein: CATSFGQGTYHRTGELFF.

V gene TRBV5-1 combines with J gene TRBJ2-1, with no clear D. The CDR3 has 15 residues. Trimming took 4 bases from V and 9 from J, leaving 20 bases between them. CDR1 is SGHRS, CDR2 YFSETQ, per germline. The CDR3 coding sequence is TGCGCCAGCAGCCCCGACCAACCCCTGCTCGGTGAGCAGTTCTTC. Translated, it gives CASSPDQPLLGEQFF.

This clonotype has a count of ten or more. The chain joins TRBV12-3 or TRBV12-4 to TRBJ2-3; a possible D gene is TRBD2 (5 bases). The length of the CDR3 is 13 residues. V was cut by 7 bases and J by 5 bases, with 13 bases left in between. CDR3 in amino acids: CASIPGEGDTQYF. CDR3 coding DNA: TGTGCCAGCATCCCCGGGGAAGGAGATACGCAGTATTTT.

This clonotype was recorded many times. This chain links TRBV7-8 with TRBJ2-2; maybe TRBD2 (5 bases). The V gene's germline CDR1 is SGHVS and CDR2 FQNEAQ. V was pared by 0 bases and J by 7 bases, with 24 bases between. The CDR3 has 19 residues. DNA of the CDR3: TGTGCCAGCAGCTTAGCTCGGCTAGCAACGGGCCATGCGGGCGGGGAGCTGTTTTTT. Protein product: CASSLARLATGHAGGELFF.

This clonotype was detected ten times or more. The chain couples TRBV5-1 to TRBJ2-3; the D gene is possibly TRBD1 (6 bases). Germline loops: CDR1 SGHRS, CDR2 YFSETQ. Trimming pared 4 bases from V and 1 base from J, leaving 10 bases between. The CDR3 loop spans 14 amino acids. The CDR3 protein is CASSPRQGTDTQYF. CDR3 sequence (DNA): TGCGCCAGCAGCCCAAGACAGGGCACAGATACGCAGTATTTT.

This clonotype was detected a few times. The chain carries TRBV2 and TRBJ2-1; a possible D gene is TRBD2 (5 bases). The V and J ends lost 8 bases and 4 bases respectively, with 12 bases between them. Germline CDR1 and CDR2: SNHLY and FYNNEI. CDR3 length: 13 residues. The CDR3 region has the DNA TGTGCCAGCCGCGACGGGGATTACAATGAGCAGTTCTTC. Its protein product is CASRDGDYNEQFF.

The table lists this clonotype with many counts. The chain joins TRBV7-9 to TRBJ2-1; the match to TRBD2 covers 8 bases. The CDR3 runs to 16 residues. Germline trimming cut 10 bases from V and 4 bases from J; bases unmatched to any gene: 15. In germline, CDR1 is SEHNR, CDR2 FQNEAQ (reference sequence). The CDR3 loop reads CATTPRAGGNYNEQFF. The CDR3 DNA follows: TGTGCCACCACTCCCAGGGCGGGGGGAAATTACAATGAGCAGTTCTTC.

In this sample, this clonotype turned up many times. The chain joins TRBV7-2 to TRBJ2-7; possible D gene TRBD2, 5 bases. Germline V lookup: CDR1 SGHTA, CDR2 FQGNSA. Trimming took off 3 bases at V and 2 bases at J, with 14 bases between the two ends. This CDR3 region has 15 residues. This CDR3 is CASSFGMGITYEQYF. CDR3 DNA: TGTGCCAGCAGCTTCGGGATGGGGATAACCTACGAGCAGTACTTC.

This clonotype was seen repeatedly, ten times or more. The rearrangement uses TRBV7-2 and TRBJ2-3; D is unclear. The CDR3 has 16 residues. Germline lookup yields CDR1 SGHTA and CDR2 FQGNSA. V was shortened by 3 bases and J by 3 bases, with 16 bases between the two germline ends. DNA of the CDR3: TGTGCCAGCAGCTTTAGTGTTTCCGTGGGGACAGATACGCAGTATTTT. This codes for CASSFSVSVGTDTQYF.

This clonotype was found a few times. V usage is TRBV12-3 or TRBV12-4 and J usage is TRBJ1-5; no reliable D call. This CDR3 is 15 amino acids long. The germline V and J ends were trimmed by 5 bases and 2 bases, with 13 bases remaining between them. The CDR3 sequence is CASSVSRGGNQPQHF. The CDR3, as DNA: TGTGCCAGCAGTGTGTCCCGAGGTGGCAATCAGCCCCAGCATTTT.

In its sample, this clonotype was seen many times. The chain couples TRBV7-9 to TRBJ1-1; TRBD1 matches 8 bases. V was clipped by 5 bases and J by 0 bases; unmatched bases: 2. CDR3 length: 14 amino acids. Germline assignment: CDR1 SEHNR and CDR2 FQNEAQ (reference sequence). CDR3 in DNA: TGTGCCAGCAGCGCGGGACAGGTGAACACTGAAGCTTTCTTT. It is translated as CASSAGQVNTEAFF.

The V call is TRBV5-6, the J call TRBJ2-7; weak D call: TRBD1 (5 bases). Trimming took off 10 bases at V and 5 bases at J, with 7 bases between the two ends. The V gene's germline CDR1 is SGHDT and CDR2 YYEEEE. The CDR3 consists of 9 residues. Here the CDR3 reads CAPRDEQYF. Written as DNA, the CDR3 is TGTGCCCCCAGGGACGAGCAGTACTTC.

Many counts were recorded for this clonotype. J is TRBJ2-7 and V is TRBV7-2; D gene unclear. The CDR3 is 14 residues long. Germline lookup yields CDR1 SGHTA and CDR2 FQGNSA. Trimming cost V 7 bases and J 0 bases, with 13 bases left between them. The CDR3 region is CASTPAVDSYEQYF. The CDR3 DNA is TGTGCCAGCACCCCAGCAGTGGACTCCTACGAGCAGTACTTC.